This TCR beta chain is from a study of immune heterogeneity within non-small cell lung tumors. General study results and limits: Local T-cell clonality was recorded as moderately but significantly correlated with local tumor mutational burden, with R roughly 0.34. Recurrence of the same dominant CDR3 beta clonotypes was seen across tumor sites within a patient, and site-unique high-frequency clones were present alongside them.

This CDR3 comprises 12 residues. Trimming cost V 4 bases and J 6 bases, with 12 bases left between them. CDR1 and CDR2 (germline): SQVTM, ANQGSEA. This clonotype was picked up many times. Its antigen is unidentified. Bulk tumor genomic DNA served as template, at around 600 ng per sample. Surgery yielded several widely spaced biopsies per primary tumor. Curative operations were performed on patients who had untreated, newly diagnosed non-small cell lung cancer. Donors comprised surgical patients with newly diagnosed non-small cell lung cancer, operated on with curative intent. The TCR beta CDR3 region was amplified by multiplex PCR employing 32 V and 13 J primers. TCRdb itself ran the multiplex PCR reads through MiXCR, one entry per CDR3 protein. The sample records around 20,000 distinct CDR3 sequences, roughly 29% being singletons.

The source is a middle-aged man with non-small cell lung cancer. Specimen: lung tumor tissue. The V and J genes are TRBV29-1 and TRBJ1-2; D gene ambiguous. The CDR3 sequence is CSVASLRNGYTF. CDR3 nucleotide sequence: TGCAGCGTTGCGTCCCTGCGGAATGGCTACACCTTC.